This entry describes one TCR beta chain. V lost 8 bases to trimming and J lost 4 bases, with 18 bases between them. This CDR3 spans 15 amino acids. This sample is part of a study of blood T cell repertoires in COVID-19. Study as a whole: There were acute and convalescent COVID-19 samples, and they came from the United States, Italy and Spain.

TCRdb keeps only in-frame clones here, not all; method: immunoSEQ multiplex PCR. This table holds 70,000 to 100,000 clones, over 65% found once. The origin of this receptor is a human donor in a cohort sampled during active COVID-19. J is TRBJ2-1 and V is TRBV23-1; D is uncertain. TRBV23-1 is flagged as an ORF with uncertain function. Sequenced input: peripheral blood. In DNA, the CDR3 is TGCGCCAGCCTGGCCCCAGACAAGTCATACAATGAGCAGTTCTTC. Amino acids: CASLAPDKSYNEQFF.